This T cell receptor beta chain was retrieved from a study of shared clonotypes between healthy human individuals. There are 16 residues in the CDR3. With 3 bases removed from V and 0 bases from J, the gap between germline ends came to 11 bases. Germline CDR1 reads MNHEY; CDR2 reads SMNVEV (reference sequence). Clones were sequenced by immunoSEQ multiplex PCR, and TCRdb holds only the in-frame ones, with some missing. This sample has about 2,100,000 clones, with under 95% found just once. This clone has a single count. Cells designated naive CD8 were CD45RO-negative and were positively selected for CCR7, with terminally differentiated effector memory CD45RA+ cells excluded.

The chain has TRBV27 and TRBJ2-2; maybe TRBD2 (6 bases). The clonotype originates from a man aged 18 to 29 in good health. Some clones in this sample may be carry-over from other donors' samples. The sample comprised naive CD8+ T cells from PBMCs. The CDR3 loop is CASSFLAGTNTGELFF. The DNA for the CDR3 is TGTGCCAGCAGTTTCTTGGCGGGGACGAACACCGGGGAGCTGTTTTTT.